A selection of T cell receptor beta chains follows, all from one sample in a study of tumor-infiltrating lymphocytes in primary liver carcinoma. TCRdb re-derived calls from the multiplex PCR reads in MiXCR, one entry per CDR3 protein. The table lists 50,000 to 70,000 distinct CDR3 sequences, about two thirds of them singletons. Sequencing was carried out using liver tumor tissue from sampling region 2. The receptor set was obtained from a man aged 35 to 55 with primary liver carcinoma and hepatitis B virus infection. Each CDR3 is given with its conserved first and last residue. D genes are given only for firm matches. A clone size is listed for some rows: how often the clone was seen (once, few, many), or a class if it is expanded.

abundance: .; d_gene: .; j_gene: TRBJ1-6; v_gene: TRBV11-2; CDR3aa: CASSYGGVPNSPPHF; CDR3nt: TGTGCCAGCTCCTACGGCGGGGTTCCCAATTCACCCCCCCACTTT
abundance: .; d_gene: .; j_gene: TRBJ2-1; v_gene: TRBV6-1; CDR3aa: CASRVGTRRYNEHFF; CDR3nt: TGTGCCAGCAGAGTCGGGACACGGCGGTACAATGAGCACTTCTTC
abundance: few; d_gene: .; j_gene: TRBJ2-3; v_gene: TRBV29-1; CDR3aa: CSVAGPATQYF; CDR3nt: TGCAGCGTTGCCGGGCCCGCAACGCAGTATTTT
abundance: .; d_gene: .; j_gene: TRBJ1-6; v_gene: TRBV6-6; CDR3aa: CVSSYPRGDGRHYNSHLHF; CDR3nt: TGTGTCAGCAGTTACCCCAGGGGAGACGGAAGACATTATAATTCACACCTCCACTTT
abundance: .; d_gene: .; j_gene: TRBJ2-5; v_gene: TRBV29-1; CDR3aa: CRGLTQGMETQYF; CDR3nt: TGCAGGGGACTCACCCAAGGCATGGAGACCCAGTACTTC
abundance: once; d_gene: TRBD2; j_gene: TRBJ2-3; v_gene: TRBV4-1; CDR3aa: CARSQTITLAGVTDTQYF; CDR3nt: TGCGCCAGGAGCCAGACCATTACACTAGCGGGAGTCACCGATACGCAGTATTTT
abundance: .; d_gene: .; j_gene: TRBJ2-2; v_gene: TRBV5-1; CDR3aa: CASRLHHRTNTGELLF; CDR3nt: TGCGCCAGCCGCTTACATCACAGGACGAACACCGGGGAACTGCTGTTT
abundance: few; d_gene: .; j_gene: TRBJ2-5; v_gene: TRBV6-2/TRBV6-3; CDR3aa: CASSYPAWGVQETQYF; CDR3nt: TGTGCCAGCAGTTACCCAGCCTGGGGCGTCCAAGAGACCCAGTACTTC
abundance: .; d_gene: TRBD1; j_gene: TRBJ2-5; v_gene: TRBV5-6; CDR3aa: CASSSGRQGLPQYF; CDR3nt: TGTGCCAGCAGCTCAGGGCGACAGGGTCTGCCCCAGTACTTC
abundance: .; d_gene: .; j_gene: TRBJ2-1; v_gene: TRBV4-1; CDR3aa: CASSQEEGLPNSPFF; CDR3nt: TGCGCCAGCAGCCAAGAGGAGGGCCTTCCTAATAGTCCGTTCTTC